A selection of T cell receptor beta chains follows, all from one sample in a study of blood T cell repertoires in COVID-19. The repertoire was sequenced with immunoSEQ multiplex PCR; TCRdb's copy has only in-frame clones and lacks some. Of tens of thousands of clones in the sample, 70% to 90% are singletons; the top ten hold more than 7.5%. Sample: peripheral blood. Receptors were obtained from a man older than 75 with active COVID-19. The CDR3 runs from the conserved cysteine through the conserved F or W. The D gene is left open where the match is weak. The size field is filled for only some rows; it gives once, few, many or a size class.

.	.	TRBV19	TRBJ2-3	CASSPTGVPDTQYF
.	TRBD2	TRBV2	TRBJ2-7	CASSEIAGVDEQYF
.	.	TRBV3-1/TRBV3-2	TRBJ2-3	CAVSAVDTQYF
.	TRBD2	TRBV30	TRBJ2-1	CAFGRYEQFF
.	TRBD2	TRBV4-3	TRBJ2-3	CASSPAGGVDTQYF
.	.	TRBV6-5	TRBJ1-6	CASWRDGNSPLHF
once	TRBD2	TRBV7-9	TRBJ2-1	CASSLGLAVYNEQFF
once	.	TRBV7-9	TRBJ2-7	CASSPTVYEQYF
.	TRBD2	TRBV6-5	TRBJ2-7	CASSYLASGGYEQYF
.	.	TRBV5-4	TRBJ1-1	CASSLGGTMDTEAFF
.	.	TRBV2	TRBJ2-2	CASKSGPNTGELFF
.	.	TRBV11-3	TRBJ2-1	CASSLGGLSEQFF
.	.	TRBV7-9	TRBJ2-6	CASSFGGRSSGANVLTF
.	.	TRBV19	TRBJ2-3	CASSIRRVTDTQYF
.	.	TRBV5-6	TRBJ2-6	CASSLVQGSAGANVLTF
.	TRBD2	TRBV2	TRBJ2-7	CASRQGTSGGHEQYF
.	.	TRBV5-1	TRBJ2-3	CASSLIESADTQYF
.	.	TRBV2	TRBJ2-3	CASRLEQGDTQYF
.	.	TRBV10-3	TRBJ1-5	CAISESFGQAGGNQPQHF
.	.	TRBV28	TRBJ2-7	CASSKTTGGPYEQYF
.	TRBD2	TRBV24-1	TRBJ2-5	CATSDRNLAGAETQYF
few	TRBD2	TRBV7-2	TRBJ2-4	CASSLASGGADKNIQYF
once	TRBD2	TRBV7-2	TRBJ2-3	CASSLGVSGGAQRAQYF
.	.	TRBV4-1	TRBJ2-2	CASSHGARGNTGELFF
.	TRBD2	TRBV30	TRBJ2-2	CAWSSHSGDVDTGELFF
.	TRBD2	TRBV29-1	TRBJ2-5	CSVGLAGGLEETQYF